The 22 T cell receptor beta chains given below trace back to one sample, sequenced in a study of T cells in Graves' hyperthyroidism and ophthalmopathy. The source material, RNA transcripts, was used to amplify TCR beta CDR3 regions. The HTBI primer set served for first-round RT-PCR of the TCR CDR3. MiXCR was run by TCRdb on the multiplex PCR reads, yielding one entry per CDR3 protein. The sample has about 590,000 distinct CDR3 sequences, 12% to 15% seen once. Sequencing input: blood. All receptors come from a woman younger than 35 with Graves' ophthalmopathy.

This clonotype was found a few times. The V and J genes are TRBV29-1 and TRBJ2-3; 10 positions agree with TRBD2. The CDR3 loop spans 16 amino acids. The V gene's germline CDR1 is SQVTM and CDR2 ANQGSEA. With V trimmed by 2 bases and J by 2 bases, 7 bases remained unmatched. The CDR3: CSVEFILAGHTDTQYF. Written as DNA, the CDR3 is TGCAGCGTTGAATTCATACTAGCGGGGCACACAGATACGCAGTATTTT.

At least ten counts were recorded for this clonotype. The J gene is TRBJ2-1, the V gene TRBV11-2; TRBD2 is a possible D gene (5 bases). V was shortened by 3 bases and J by 5 bases, with 11 bases between the two germline ends. CDR3 length: 14 residues. Germline V lookup: CDR1 SGHAT, CDR2 FQNNGV. CDR3 bases: TGTGCCAGCAGCTTCTCGGGAACTAACAATGAGCAGTTCTTC. Its translation: CASSFSGTNNEQFF.

This clonotype was seen repeatedly, ten times or more. The V and J genes are TRBV20-1 and TRBJ2-5; D is perhaps TRBD2 (5 bases). The V gene lost 0 bases and the J gene lost 5 bases, with 22 bases spanning the gap. The CDR3 extends over 17 amino acids. CDR1 and CDR2 (germline): DFQATT, SNEGSKA (reference sequence). The chain's CDR3 is CSARDRFLAYPGETQYF. The CDR3 bases are TGCAGTGCTAGAGATCGTTTCCTAGCCTATCCGGGGGAGACCCAGTACTTC.

This chain links TRBV19 with TRBJ2-7; 7 bases align to TRBD2. CDR1 is LNHDA and CDR2 is SQIVND in the germline V gene (reference sequence). The ends lost 2 bases at V and 6 bases at J; junction bases unmatched: 7. This CDR3 spans 14 amino acids. The CDR3 sequence: CASSIRAGSSEQYF. As DNA, the CDR3 is TGTGCCAGTAGTATAAGAGCGGGGAGTAGCGAGCAGTACTTC. Combining the CDR3 with reference TRBV19 and TRBJ2-7 gives the whole variable domain DGGITQSPKYLFRKEGQNVTLSCEQNLNHDAMYWYRQDPGQGLRLIYYSQIVNDFQKGDIAEGYSVSREKKESFPLTVTSAQKNPTAFYLCASSIRAGSSEQYFGPGTRLTVT.

As regards this clonotype: A much larger clonotype is one base distant, so this may be a read error. This sequence joins TRBV19 and TRBJ2-1, with 9 bases fitting TRBD2. The V gene end was trimmed by 5 bases and the J gene end by 7 bases; junction bases not matched to a gene: 18. The germline gives CDR1 LNHDA, CDR2 SQIVND (reference sequence). CDR3 size: 18 residues. In nucleotides, the CDR3 is TGTGCCAGTAGTCTCCTCGCCGGAGGACTAGCGATTGAAAATGAGCAGTTCTTC. Its protein product is CASSLLAGGLAIENEQFF. Using reference TRBV19 and TRBJ2-1 for the parts outside the CDR3, the full variable domain is DGGITQSPKYLFRKEGQNVTLSCEQNLNHDAMYWYRQDPGQGLRLIYYSQIVNDFQKGDIAEGYSVSREKKESFPLTVTSAQKNPTAFYLCASSLLAGGLAIENEQFFGPGTRLTVL.

This clonotype was detected many times. J is TRBJ2-1 and V is TRBV27; a possible D gene is TRBD2 (5 bases). V dropped 7 bases and J dropped 1 base, with 8 bases sitting between them. CDR3 length: 13 amino acids. Germline V gene sequence: CDR1 MNHEY, CDR2 SMNVEV (reference sequence). DNA for the CDR3: TGTGCCAGCATGAGCGGTTCCTACAATGAGCAGTTCTTC. It is translated as CASMSGSYNEQFF.

This clonotype was observed a few times. A much larger clonotype is one base distant, so this may be a read error. The chain uses TRBV11-2 and TRBJ2-7; TRBD1 matches at 7 bases. This CDR3 comprises 15 residues. Germline V lookup: CDR1 SGHAT, CDR2 FQNNGV. The CDR3 region is CVSRQPGQRTYEQYF. For the CDR3, the DNA is TGTGTCAGCAGGCAACCGGGACAGCGAACCTACGAGCAGTACTTC.

This clonotype was recorded at least ten times. The chain has TRBV10-3 and TRBJ2-7, with TRBD1 matching over 7 bases. The V gene end was trimmed by 8 bases and the J gene end by 3 bases; junction bases not matched to a gene: 13. Germline CDR1 is ENHRY and CDR2 is SYGVKD. The CDR3 is made up of 15 amino acids. The chain's CDR3 is CAIVVRQAGGYEQYF. Written as DNA, the CDR3 is TGTGCCATCGTTGTTCGACAGGCAGGGGGCTACGAGCAGTACTTC.

This clonotype came up many times. The genes are TRBV28 and TRBJ2-5; TRBD2 aligns across 7 bases. The germline CDR1 and CDR2 sequences are MDHEN and SYDVKM. V lost 7 bases to trimming and J lost 6 bases; unmatched junction nucleotides: 5. This CDR3 has 12 amino acids. The CDR3 DNA follows: TGTGCCAGCAAAGAGGGAGGGAAGACCCAGTACTTC. This translates into CASKEGGKTQYF.

This clonotype was counted many times. The V and J genes are TRBV6-1 and TRBJ2-7; maybe TRBD2 (5 bases). This CDR3 is 14 amino acids long. V was clipped by 4 bases and J by 3 bases, with 13 bases between them. The germline V gene has CDR1 MNHNS and CDR2 SASEGT. CDR3: CASSAGIDIYEQYF. The CDR3 DNA reads TGTGCCAGCAGTGCGGGGATTGATATCTACGAGCAGTACTTC.

About this clonotype itself: This sequence may be a read error, since a much larger clone differs from it by one base. As the CDR3 is not closed by the conserved phenylalanine or tryptophan, this likely results from a read error. V usage is TRBV27 and J usage is TRBJ2-3; D call uncertain. CDR1 MNHEY and CDR2 SMNVEV come from the germline V gene (reference sequence). The germline V and J ends were trimmed by 3 bases and 3 bases, with 13 bases remaining between them. This CDR3 is built from 15 residues. The CDR3 protein is CASSFLRSVTDTQYS. The CDR3 nucleotides read TGTGCCAGCAGTTTTTTGAGGAGCGTAACAGATACGCAGTATTCT.

V usage is TRBV30 and J usage is TRBJ2-4; D not resolved. This CDR3 is built from 13 residues. V was shortened by 3 bases and J by 0 bases, with 6 bases between the two germline ends. From germline, CDR1 is GTSNPN and CDR2 SVGIG (reference sequence). The CDR3 sequence is CAWRVAAKNIQYF. In DNA form, the CDR3 reads TGTGCCTGGAGGGTGGCAGCCAAAAACATTCAGTACTTC.

This clonotype was counted between two and nine times. The chain joins TRBV6-1 to TRBJ2-1; TRBD2 matches 7 bases. This CDR3 region has 19 residues. CDR1 MNHNS and CDR2 SASEGT come from the germline V gene. Unmatched junction bases numbered 18, after V lost 7 bases and J lost 0 bases. The CDR3 DNA reads TGTGCCAGCACCGACGGGAATCGACTAGCTGAATACTCCTACAATGAGCAGTTCTTC. It specifies CASTDGNRLAEYSYNEQFF.

This clonotype was counted a few times. J is TRBJ2-7 and V is TRBV10-3, with a possible D match to TRBD2 (5 bases). The CDR3 extends over 14 amino acids. Germline V CDR1 and CDR2: ENHRY, SYGVKD. DNA of the CDR3: TGTGTCGTCAACGAGCCTAGCAGCGCCTACGAGCAGTACTTC. It yields the protein CVVNEPSSAYEQYF.

This clonotype has more than one count but fewer than ten. V and J are TRBV6-1 and TRBJ2-7; TRBD1 or TRBD2 may be the D gene (7 bases each). CDR1 MNHNS and CDR2 SASEGT come from the germline V gene. V was clipped by 6 bases and J by 2 bases, with 17 bases between them. CDR3 length: 15 residues. CDR3 in DNA: TGTGCCAGCAGCCCCCAGGGGGGAGGGCCCTACGAGCAGTACTTC. Its protein product is CASSPQGGGPYEQYF.

This clonotype was observed at least ten times. The chain carries TRBV2 and TRBJ1-1; D remains unclear. This CDR3 is 13 amino acids long. Germline V gene data show CDR1 as SNHLY and CDR2 as FYNNEI. Trimming shortened V by 4 bases and J by 8 bases, and 14 bases separated the two germline ends. The CDR3 region is CASSGLGHNEAFF. CDR3 DNA sequence: TGTGCCAGCAGTGGGCTAGGGCACAACGAAGCTTTCTTT. The variable domain in full, with the rest retrieved from reference TRBV2 and TRBJ1-1, is EPEVTQTPSHQVTQMGQEVILRCVPISNHLYFYWYRQILGQKVEFLVSFYNNEISEKSEIFDDQFSVERPDGSNFTLKIRSTKLEDSAMYFCASSGLGHNEAFFGQGTRLTVV.

This clonotype was seen only a few times. This chain links TRBV19 with TRBJ2-5; a possible D gene is TRBD2 (5 bases). Germline CDR1 is LNHDA and CDR2 is SQIVND (reference sequence). The ends were cut back, 7 bases at V and 5 bases at J, with 20 bases in the middle. This CDR3 region has 15 residues. CDR3 protein: CASTASGGGWETQYF. CDR3 sequence (DNA): TGTGCCAGTACCGCGAGCGGAGGAGGTTGGGAGACCCAGTACTTC.

This clonotype was counted between two and nine times. The V and J genes are TRBV4-2 and TRBJ1-1; TRBD1 might be the D (5 bases). The CDR3 extends over 15 amino acids. The ends were cut back, 2 bases at V and 5 bases at J, with 15 bases in the middle. Germline V CDR1 and CDR2: LGHNA, YNFKEQ. The CDR3 sequence is CASSQRGRGRTEAFF. The DNA of the CDR3 is TGTGCCAGCAGCCAAAGGGGTCGGGGTAGGACTGAAGCTTTCTTT.

This clonotype has a count of ten or more. The chain has TRBV6-1 and TRBJ2-3; D is ambiguous. This CDR3 region has 17 residues. Between the trimmed V and J ends, which lost 2 bases and 2 bases, there was a span of 17 bases. From germline, CDR1 is MNHNS and CDR2 SASEGT. The CDR3: CASSERKGWSTTDTQYF. DNA of the CDR3: TGTGCCAGCAGTGAAAGGAAAGGTTGGAGTACCACAGATACGCAGTATTTT.

This clonotype was observed many times. The rearrangement links TRBV7-9 to TRBJ2-7; 12 nucleotides align to TRBD2. The CDR3 contains 15 residues. CDR1 is SEHNR, CDR2 FQNEAQ, per germline (reference sequence). V was pared by 5 bases and J by 3 bases, with 5 bases of the junction left unmatched. The CDR3 DNA sequence: TGTGCCAGCAGCCGGACTAGCGGGAATATCTACGAGCAGTACTTC. Its protein product is CASSRTSGNIYEQYF.

This clonotype has ten or more counts. The chain links TRBV7-9 to TRBJ2-1; TRBD2 matches at 8 bases. The V gene end was trimmed by 5 bases and the J gene end by 7 bases; junction bases not matched to a gene: 1. This CDR3 has 12 amino acids. Germline V gene sequence: CDR1 SEHNR, CDR2 FQNEAQ (reference sequence). DNA for the CDR3: TGTGCCAGCAGCGGGACTAGTAATGAGCAGTTCTTC. Its translation: CASSGTSNEQFF.

This clonotype was counted at least ten times. The V and J genes are TRBV12-3 or TRBV12-4 and TRBJ2-5; no firm D call. Trimming removed 3 bases at V and 7 bases at J, with 12 bases between. This CDR3 contains 13 residues. Here the CDR3 DNA reads TGTGCCAGCAGTTTTGGGGTCATAGGGACCCAGTACTTC. This encodes CASSFGVIGTQYF.